The next 2 T cell receptor beta chains were all read from a single sample in a study of cytomegalovirus exposure and HLA in healthy donors. The PCR was carried out with 60 Vbeta primers and 13 Jbeta primers. Sequencing was performed with immunoSEQ multiplex PCR; in TCRdb, only in-frame clones are kept and a portion is missing. Among under 150,000 clones listed, about 80% were seen once. Material for sequencing was PBMCs. All receptors derive from a man aged 30-40 years in good health and CMV-seropositive.

The chain carries TRBV19 and TRBJ1-5; D gene ambiguous. With 3 bases removed from V and 0 bases from J, the gap between germline ends came to 9 bases. CDR1 and CDR2 from the germline V gene are LNHDA and SQIVND (reference sequence). The CDR3 totals 15 residues. The CDR3 reads CASSIEVASNQPQHF. The CDR3 DNA sequence: TGTGCCAGTAGTATCGAAGTAGCTAGCAATCAGCCCCAGCATTTT.

About this clone itself: This may come from a read error, since a much larger clone is one base off. CDR3 sequence reads: CASSQGYGYTF. The CDR3 nucleotides are TGTGCCAGCAGTCAGGGCTATGGCTACACCTTC. The chain employs TRBV6-5 and TRBJ1-2, with TRBD1 as a possible D gene (5 bases). The V and J ends lost 5 bases and 4 bases respectively, with 5 bases between them. Germline V gene sequence: CDR1 MNHEY, CDR2 SVGAGI. The CDR3 length is 11 residues.